The rows below give T cell receptor beta chains drawn from one sample of a study of CD4+ T cells in melanoma. The method was immunoSEQ multiplex PCR; TCRdb's version includes in-frame clones alone and lacks a portion of them. The table lists about 6,900 clones, about three fifths of them singletons. Specimen: cells from a culture (not recorded whether cultured in vitro). The receptors derive from a human donor with melanoma. CDR3s include the opening cysteine and the closing phenylalanine or tryptophan. D genes are given only for firm matches. Size values are once, few and many counts, or a class for expanded clones, and some rows have none.

j_call v_call d_call clone_size cdr3_aa cdr3_nt
TRBJ1-5 TRBV19 . . CASSGHNQPQHF TGTGCCAGTAGTGGGCACAATCAGCCCCAGCATTTT
TRBJ1-3 TRBV21-1 . medium-sized CASSKDRSRHCSGNTIYF TGTGCCAGCAGCAAAGACCGGTCCAGGCATTGCTCTGGAAACACCATATATTTT
TRBJ2-1 TRBV30 . . CAWSVSHRGGEQFF TGTGCCTGGAGTGTATCCCACCGCGGAGGTGAGCAGTTCTTC
TRBJ2-3 TRBV11-2 TRBD2 . CASSLGLAGDTDTQYF TGTGCCAGCAGCTTAGGACTAGCGGGAGACACAGATACGCAGTATTTT
TRBJ2-1 TRBV18 . few CASSPDGGNEQFF TGTGCCAGCTCACCGGATGGGGGCAATGAGCAGTTCTTC
TRBJ1-2 TRBV30 TRBD1 few CAWNEGQSGGYTF TGTGCCTGGAATGAGGGACAGTCAGGTGGCTACACCTTC
TRBJ2-2 TRBV6-5 . . CASSYGSTGELFF TGTGCCAGCAGTTACGGGAGCACCGGGGAGCTGTTTTTT
TRBJ2-5 TRBV2 TRBD2 . CASSGGLAGRWYQQETQYF TGTGCCAGCAGTGGGGGACTAGCGGGGAGGTGGTACCAACAAGAGACCCAGTACTTC
TRBJ2-1 TRBV6-5 . medium-sized CASSLAGAYNEQFF TGTGCCAGCTCCTTGGCAGGGGCATACAATGAGCAGTTCTTC
TRBJ2-3 TRBV5-1 . . CASSFKDRYSTDTQYF TGCGCCAGCAGTTTCAAAGACAGATATAGCACAGATACGCAGTATTTT
TRBJ1-2 TRBV4-1 . . CASSLIQDNYGYTF TGCGCCAGCAGCCTGATACAGGATAACTATGGCTACACCTTC
TRBJ2-2 TRBV7-2 . . CASSWGQNTGELFF TGTGCCAGCAGCTGGGGACAGAACACCGGGGAGCTGTTTTTT
TRBJ2-1 TRBV2 . medium-sized CASRTWTVRSYNEQFF TGTGCCAGCAGGACCTGGACAGTTCGCTCCTACAATGAGCAGTTCTTC
TRBJ1-6 TRBV5-5 . . CASSWGGQTYNSPLHF TGTGCCAGCAGCTGGGGGGGGCAGACCTATAATTCACCCCTCCACTTT
TRBJ2-4 TRBV28 TRBD1 . CASSSPGQGLNIQYF TGTGCCAGCAGTTCTCCGGGACAGGGGTTAAACATTCAGTACTTC
TRBJ2-7 TRBV4-2 . medium-sized CASSQRVEAYEQYF TGTGCCAGCAGCCAAAGGGTAGAGGCCTACGAGCAGTACTTC
TRBJ2-5 TRBV9 TRBD2 . CASSPQRGGRETQYF TGTGCCAGCAGCCCCCAGCGGGGGGGCCGAGAGACCCAGTACTTC
TRBJ1-4 TRBV28 . . CATQNEKLFF TGTGCCACCCAGAATGAAAAACTGTTTTTT
TRBJ1-4 TRBV25-1 TRBD1 . CASSASGQLNEKLFF TGTGCCAGCAGTGCATCGGGACAGCTTAATGAAAAACTGTTTTTT
TRBJ2-7 TRBV29-1 TRBD2 few CSVEDSGGEQYF TGCAGCGTTGAAGATTCGGGAGGCGAGCAGTACTTC
TRBJ2-7 TRBV6-5 TRBD2 . CASTGGSEQYF TGTGCCAGCACGGGAGGGTCGGAGCAGTACTTC
TRBJ1-2 TRBV2 . . CASSEGGIYGYTF TGTGCCAGCAGTGAAGGGGGGATCTATGGCTACACCTTC
TRBJ1-2 TRBV4-3 . . CASSQVEWGSYGYTF TGCGCCAGCAGCCAAGTGGAATGGGGAAGTTATGGCTACACCTTC
TRBJ2-2 TRBV4-1 . . CASSQDRTSYTGELFF TGCGCCAGCAGCCAGGACCGGACCTCGTACACCGGGGAGCTGTTTTTT
TRBJ2-7 TRBV5-8 . medium-sized CASSFRVNPYEQYF TGTGCCAGCAGCTTTAGGGTGAATCCCTACGAGCAGTACTTC
TRBJ2-1 TRBV7-2 TRBD2 . CASSSSGGAFYEQFF TGTGCCAGCAGCTCAAGCGGGGGGGCCTTCTATGAGCAGTTCTTC
TRBJ1-2 TRBV7-9 . . CASSLGRQVDGYTF TGTGCCAGCAGCCTTGGTCGGCAAGTCGATGGCTACACCTTC
TRBJ1-4 TRBV13 TRBD1 . CASSAQLDRDREKLFF TGTGCCAGCAGCGCCCAATTAGACAGGGATCGGGAAAAACTGTTTTTT
TRBJ2-1 TRBV5-1 . few CASSLDWNEQFF TGCGCCAGCAGCTTAGACTGGAATGAGCAGTTCTTC
TRBJ1-1 TRBV27 . . CASSLLPFYTEAFF TGTGCCAGCAGCTTACTCCCGTTTTATACTGAAGCTTTCTTT
TRBJ1-5 TRBV28 . large CASSLTGASNQPQHF TGTGCCAGCAGTTTAACGGGGGCGAGCAATCAGCCCCAGCATTTT
TRBJ2-2 TRBV5-1 TRBD1 . CASSLGGTGGVSAGELFF TGCGCCAGCAGCTTGGGCGGGACAGGGGGCGTGAGCGCCGGGGAGCTGTTTTTT
TRBJ1-1 TRBV7-5 . . CARSSPRDCILNTEAFF TGTGCCAGAAGCTCCCCACGGGACTGTATTTTGAACACTGAAGCTTTCTTT
TRBJ2-5 TRBV27 . . CASSFRGTSGETQYF TGTGCCAGCAGTTTTAGAGGGACCTCCGGGGAGACCCAGTACTTC
TRBJ2-7 TRBV7-9 TRBD1 . CASSPYPGTGYEQYF TGTGCCAGCAGCCCCTACCCGGGGACAGGTTACGAGCAGTACTTC
TRBJ2-5 TRBV2 . . CASRLQETQYF TGTGCCAGCAGGCTACAAGAGACCCAGTACTTC
TRBJ1-5 TRBV19 . medium-sized CASKAWGRRQPQHF TGTGCCAGTAAGGCGTGGGGGAGGCGGCAGCCCCAGCATTTT
TRBJ2-7 TRBV11-1 TRBD1 few CASSQRPGTGSYEQYF TGTGCCAGCAGCCAACGACCCGGGACAGGCTCCTACGAGCAGTACTTC